Shown below are 2 T cell receptor beta chains from a single sample sequenced in a study of response to subunit inactivated influenza vaccine. TCRdb re-called the RT-PCR reads with MiXCR, one entry per CDR3 protein. This table holds hundreds of thousands of distinct CDR3 sequences, approximately 12% found once. This specimen consisted of PBMCs from blood, obtained on the day of vaccination. The receptors were gathered from a man between 50 and 59 years old who received an inactivated influenza vaccine.

The table lists this clonotype with a few counts. J is TRBJ2-7 and V is TRBV12-3 or TRBV12-4, with 7 positions matching TRBD1. J gave up 6 bases and V 4 bases, and 9 bases lay outside the gene matches. This CDR3 spans 14 amino acids. CDR3 residues: CASSYGTASFEQYF. The CDR3 bases are TGTGCCAGCAGTTACGGGACAGCGTCTTTCGAGCAGTACTTC.

J is TRBJ2-7 and V is TRBV29-1; no clear D gene. V dropped 5 bases and J dropped 9 bases, with 20 bases sitting between them. This CDR3 has 13 amino acids. The germline V gene has CDR1 SQVTM and CDR2 ANQGSEA. CDR3 DNA: TGCAGCGTTCTAATGGGTCCCTTCGGTGGGCAGTACTTC. Translation gives CSVLMGPFGGQYF.